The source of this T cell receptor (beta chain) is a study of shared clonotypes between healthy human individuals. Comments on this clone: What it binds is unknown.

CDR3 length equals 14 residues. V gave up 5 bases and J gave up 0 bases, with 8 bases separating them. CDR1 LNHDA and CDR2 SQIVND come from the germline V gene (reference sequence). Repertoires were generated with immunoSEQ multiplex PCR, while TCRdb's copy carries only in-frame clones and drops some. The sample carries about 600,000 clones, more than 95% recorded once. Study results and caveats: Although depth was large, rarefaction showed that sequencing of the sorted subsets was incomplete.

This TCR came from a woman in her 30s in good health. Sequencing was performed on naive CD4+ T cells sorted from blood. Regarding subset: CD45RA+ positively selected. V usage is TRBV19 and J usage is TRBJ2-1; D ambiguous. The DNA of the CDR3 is TGTGCCAGTAGTTGGGAACACTCCTACAATGAGCAGTTCTTC. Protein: CASSWEHSYNEQFF.